These 19 T cell receptor beta chains were sequenced from one sample in a study of CD8 T cells in ankylosing spondylitis. TCRdb itself ran the 5' RACE reads through MiXCR, one entry per CDR3 protein. The table includes 100,000 or so distinct CDR3 sequences, less than 25% detected once. Source material: synovial fluid, either unsorted or a sorted T cell fraction (not recorded which). The receptor set was obtained from a male donor with ankylosing spondylitis.

This clonotype was detected a few times. The chain uses TRBV20-1 and TRBJ2-1; 13 positions match TRBD2. V shed 4 bases and J 5 bases; nucleotides not matched to a gene: 8. The CDR3 sequence is 16 residues long. The germline CDR1 and CDR2 sequences are DFQATT and SNEGSKA (reference sequence). The DNA for the CDR3 is TGCAGTGCTATGGGACTAGCGGGACGTGCCGACAATGAGCAGTTCTTC. It specifies CSAMGLAGRADNEQFF.

The chain carries TRBV2 and TRBJ1-2; D is unresolved. Germline CDR1 reads SNHLY; CDR2 reads FYNNEI. The CDR3 is 15 residues long. Between the trimmed V and J ends, which lost 3 bases and 7 bases, there was a span of 18 bases. The CDR3 nucleotides read TGTGCCAGCAGTGACGAGGGTGCTGTTGTATCTGGCTACACCTTC. Residues: CASSDEGAVVSGYTF.

This clonotype came up a few times. V gene TRBV6-1 combines with J gene TRBJ2-1; 8 bases align to TRBD2. Trimming took 9 bases from V and 0 from J; bases not matched to a gene: 4. The CDR3 spans 14 residues. The germline gives CDR1 MNHNS, CDR2 SASEGT. CDR3 protein: CASSAGGSYNEQFF. The CDR3 coding sequence is TGTGCCAGTTCCGCGGGGGGCTCCTACAATGAGCAGTTCTTC.

This clonotype was seen a handful of times. The chain has TRBV5-6 and TRBJ2-7; D unclear. This CDR3 spans 15 amino acids. Trimming pared 4 bases from V and 5 bases from J, leaving 19 bases between. Germline V gene data show CDR1 as SGHDT and CDR2 as YYEEEE. The CDR3 nucleotides are TGTGCCAGCAGCCTCGGGCCCTCGCCTATGGACGAGCAGTACGTC. This codes for CASSLGPSPMDEQYV.

This clonotype came up a few times. V usage is TRBV5-1 and J usage is TRBJ2-1; 14 positions agree with TRBD2. The CDR3 totals 19 residues. V gave up 0 bases and J gave up 1 base; unmatched junction bases: 6. CDR1 is SGHRS and CDR2 is YFSETQ in the germline V gene. Written as DNA, the CDR3 is TGCGCCAGCAGCTTGGAGGGACTAGCGGGAGTTGGATCCTACAATGAGCAGTTCTTC. Residues: CASSLEGLAGVGSYNEQFF.

This clonotype was detected once. V and J are TRBV20-1 and TRBJ1-1; weak D call: TRBD1 (5 bases). The CDR3 has 16 residues. Trimming stripped 1 base from V and 4 bases from J, with 19 bases between. The V gene's germline CDR1 is DFQATT and CDR2 SNEGSKA (reference sequence). DNA of the CDR3: TGCAGTGCTAGAGTCGTGGCAGGGAGATTGAGCACTGAAGCTTTCTTT. It codes for CSARVVAGRLSTEAFF.

V usage is TRBV20-1 and J usage is TRBJ2-2; 10 bases are shared with TRBD1. The junction had 5 bases not matched to a gene; V was cut back by 3 bases and J by 4 bases. Germline V lookup: CDR1 DFQATT, CDR2 SNEGSKA (reference sequence). This CDR3 spans 15 amino acids. CDR3 nucleotide sequence: TGCAGTGCTAGGAGTGGACAGGGGGTCACCGGGGAGCTGTTTTTT. This sequence encodes CSARSGQGVTGELFF.

This clonotype occurred a few times. This chain joins TRBV11-2 and TRBJ1-1; no reliable D call. Trimming removed 3 bases from V and 3 bases from J, with 8 bases in between. This CDR3 comprises 13 residues. Germline V lookup: CDR1 SGHAT, CDR2 FQNNGV. CDR3 bases: TGTGCCAGCAGCTTCCAAAGTGACACTGAAGCTTTCTTT. Protein sequence: CASSFQSDTEAFF.

This clonotype has ten or more counts. The chain uses TRBV5-1 and TRBJ2-1, with D possibly being TRBD2 (6 bases). CDR1 and CDR2 (germline): SGHRS, YFSETQ. This CDR3 is built from 13 residues. The V end lost 3 bases, the J end lost 5 bases, and 9 bases lay between the germline ends. CDR3 in amino acids: CASSSGGNNEQFF. The DNA of the CDR3 is TGCGCCAGCAGCTCTGGCGGGAACAATGAGCAGTTCTTC.

The rearrangement joins TRBV5-1 to TRBJ1-1, with 8 positions matching TRBD1. The germline CDR1 and CDR2 sequences are SGHRS and YFSETQ. There are 15 residues in the CDR3. With 4 bases clipped from V and 1 base from J, the junction kept 6 bases outside the gene matches. CDR3: CASSASGTGNTEAFF. In DNA form, the CDR3 reads TGCGCCAGCAGCGCCTCCGGGACAGGGAACACTGAAGCTTTCTTT.

This clonotype showed up just a few times. V gene TRBV12-3 or TRBV12-4 combines with J gene TRBJ1-4, with TRBD1 matching over 8 bases. V shed 3 bases and J 11 bases; nucleotides not matched to a gene: 14. This CDR3 comprises 16 residues. Written as DNA, the CDR3 is TGTGCCAGCAGTTTGTATATCCCACAGGGGGTTGCGAAACTGTTTTTT. This translates into CASSLYIPQGVAKLFF.

V is TRBV18 and J is TRBJ2-7; D remains unclear. Germline assignment: CDR1 KGHSH and CDR2 LQKENI. V shed 0 bases and J shed 0 bases, with 6 bases lying between them. The CDR3 covers 14 residues. The CDR3 loop reads CASSPPSSSYEQYF. CDR3 DNA sequence: TGTGCCAGCTCACCACCGTCAAGCTCCTACGAGCAGTACTTC. Variable domain in full (rest from reference TRBV18 and TRBJ2-7): NAGVMQNPRHLVRRRGQEARLRCSPMKGHSHVYWYRQLPEEGLKFMVYLQKENIIDESGMPKERFSAEFPKEGPSILRIQQVVRGDSAAYFCASSPPSSSYEQYFGPGTRLTVT.

This clonotype was recorded a few times. V gene TRBV12-3 or TRBV12-4 combines with J gene TRBJ2-7; TRBD1 matches at 7 bases. The CDR3 is 14 residues long. V lost 6 bases and J lost 4; bases outside the gene matches: 9. The CDR3 spells CASRLRDSLYEQYF. DNA of the CDR3: TGTGCCAGCAGGCTCCGGGACAGCTTGTACGAGCAGTACTTC.

V is TRBV13 and J is TRBJ1-2; D gene unclear. This CDR3 contains 13 residues. Germline V gene lookup returns CDR1 PRHDT and CDR2 FYEKMQ (reference sequence). The ends were cut back, 2 bases at V and 1 base at J, with 5 bases in the middle. CDR3 amino acids: CASSLPNNYGYTF. In DNA, the CDR3 is TGTGCCAGCAGCTTACCCAATAACTATGGCTACACCTTC.

This clonotype was observed a few times. CDR3 in amino acids: CASSPRQGRYGYTF. The DNA for the CDR3 is TGTGCCAGCAGCCCCCGACAGGGCCGCTATGGCTACACCTTC. This chain joins TRBV7-9 and TRBJ1-2; 7 bases are shared with TRBD1. Germline V gene sequence: CDR1 SEHNR, CDR2 FQNEAQ (reference sequence). V gave up 5 bases and J gave up 4 bases; unmatched junction bases: 7. CDR3 length: 14 amino acids.

The chain combines TRBV20-1 with TRBJ2-3, with D perhaps TRBD2 (6 bases). Germline CDR1 and CDR2: DFQATT and SNEGSKA (reference sequence). This CDR3 is 12 amino acids long. The V end lost 4 bases, the J end lost 2 bases, and 7 bases lay between the germline ends. CDR3 sequence reads: CSATGDTDTQYF. The DNA for the CDR3 is TGCAGTGCTACGGGGGACACAGATACGCAGTATTTT.

The chain carries TRBV7-7 and TRBJ2-5; 10 bases match TRBD1. Unmatched junction bases numbered 11, after V lost 5 bases and J lost 8 bases. Germline V lookup: CDR1 SSHAT, CDR2 FNYEAQ (reference sequence). The CDR3 is 15 amino acids. This CDR3 reads CASSGSLGQGTTQYF. CDR3 DNA: TGTGCCAGCAGCGGAAGTTTGGGACAGGGGACTACCCAGTACTTC.

The V gene is TRBV3-1, the J gene TRBJ2-1; TRBD1 agrees at 8 bases. Looked up from germline, CDR1 is LGHDT and CDR2 is YNNKEL (reference sequence). The CDR3 is made up of 13 amino acids. With 5 bases clipped from V and 4 bases from J, the junction kept 1 base outside the gene matches. In nucleotides, the CDR3 is TGTGCCAGCAGCTGGGACAGGTACAATGAGCAGTTCTTC. Translation: CASSWDRYNEQFF.

By its share, this clonotype is medium-sized. This chain links TRBV12-3 or TRBV12-4 with TRBJ2-3; TRBD2 is a possible D gene (5 bases). V was pared by 4 bases and J by 8 bases, with 13 bases between. The CDR3 consists of 13 residues. CDR3 nucleotide sequence: TGTGCCAGCAGTTCAGCCGTGGAGGTTACGCAGTATTTT. Its translation: CASSSAVEVTQYF.